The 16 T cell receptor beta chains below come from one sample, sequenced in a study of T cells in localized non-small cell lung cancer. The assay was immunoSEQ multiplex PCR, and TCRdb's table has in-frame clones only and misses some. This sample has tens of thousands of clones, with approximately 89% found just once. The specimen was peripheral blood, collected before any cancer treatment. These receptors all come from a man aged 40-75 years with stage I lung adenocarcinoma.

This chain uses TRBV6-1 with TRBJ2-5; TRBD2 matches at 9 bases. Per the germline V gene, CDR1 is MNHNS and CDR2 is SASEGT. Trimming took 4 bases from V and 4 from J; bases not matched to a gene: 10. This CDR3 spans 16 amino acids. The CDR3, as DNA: TGTGCCAGCAGTGGGTGGTCTAGCGGGACGGGAGAGACCCAGTACTTC. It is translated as CASSGWSSGTGETQYF.

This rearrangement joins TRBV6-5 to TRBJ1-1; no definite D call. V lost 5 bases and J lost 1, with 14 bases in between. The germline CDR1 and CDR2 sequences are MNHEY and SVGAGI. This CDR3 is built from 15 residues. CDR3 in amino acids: CASSPREVPNTEAFF. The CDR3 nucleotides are TGTGCCAGCAGTCCGAGGGAGGTGCCGAACACTGAAGCTTTCTTT.

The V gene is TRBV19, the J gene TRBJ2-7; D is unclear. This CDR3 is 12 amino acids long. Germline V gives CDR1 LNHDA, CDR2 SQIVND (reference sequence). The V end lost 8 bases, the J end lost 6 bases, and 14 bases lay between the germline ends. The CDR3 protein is CASANSLGEQYF. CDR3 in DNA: TGTGCCAGTGCCAACTCCCTAGGCGAGCAGTACTTC.

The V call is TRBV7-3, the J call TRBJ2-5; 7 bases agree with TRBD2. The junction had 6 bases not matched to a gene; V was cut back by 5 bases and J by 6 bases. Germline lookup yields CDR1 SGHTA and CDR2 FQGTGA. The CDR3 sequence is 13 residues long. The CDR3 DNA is TGTGCCAGCAGCCCGCCAAGCGGGAAGACCCAGTACTTC. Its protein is CASSPPSGKTQYF. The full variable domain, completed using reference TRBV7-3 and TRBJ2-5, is GAGVSQTPSNKVTEKGKYVELRCDPISGHTALYWYRQSLGQGPEFLIYFQGTGAADDSGLPNDRFFAVRPEGSVSTLKIQRTERGDSAVYLCASSPPSGKTQYFGPGTRLLVL.

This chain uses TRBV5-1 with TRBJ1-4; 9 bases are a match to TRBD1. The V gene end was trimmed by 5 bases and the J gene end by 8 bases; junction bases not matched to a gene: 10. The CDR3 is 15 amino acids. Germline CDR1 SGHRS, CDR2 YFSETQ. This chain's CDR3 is CASSERTGEGEKLFF. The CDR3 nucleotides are TGCGCCAGCAGTGAGCGGACAGGGGAAGGCGAAAAACTGTTTTTT.

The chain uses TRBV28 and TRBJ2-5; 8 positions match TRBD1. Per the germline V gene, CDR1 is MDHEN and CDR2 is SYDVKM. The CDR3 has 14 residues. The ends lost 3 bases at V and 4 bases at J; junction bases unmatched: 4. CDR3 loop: CASSFGQGGETQYF. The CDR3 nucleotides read TGTGCCAGCAGTTTCGGACAGGGCGGAGAGACCCAGTACTTC.

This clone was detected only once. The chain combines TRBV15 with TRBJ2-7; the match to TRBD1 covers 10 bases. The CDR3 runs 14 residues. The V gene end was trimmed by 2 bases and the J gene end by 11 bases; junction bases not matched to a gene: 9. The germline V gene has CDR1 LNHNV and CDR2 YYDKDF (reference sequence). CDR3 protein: CATSRKETGGAEYF. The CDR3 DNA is TGTGCCACCAGCAGAAAAGAGACAGGGGGCGCGGAGTACTTC.

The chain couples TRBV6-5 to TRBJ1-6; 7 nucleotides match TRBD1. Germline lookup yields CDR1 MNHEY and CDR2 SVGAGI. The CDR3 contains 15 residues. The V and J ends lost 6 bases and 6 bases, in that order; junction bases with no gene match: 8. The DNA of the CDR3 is TGTGCCAGCAGAATGGCCGGGACAGCTAATTCACCCCTCCACTTT. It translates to CASRMAGTANSPLHF.

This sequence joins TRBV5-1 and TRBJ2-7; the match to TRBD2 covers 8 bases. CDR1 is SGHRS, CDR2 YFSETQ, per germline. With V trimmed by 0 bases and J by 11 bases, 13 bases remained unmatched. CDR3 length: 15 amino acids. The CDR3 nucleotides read TGCGCCAGCAGCTTGGCCGGGAGGGACACCACAAGGGAGTACTTC. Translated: CASSLAGRDTTREYF.

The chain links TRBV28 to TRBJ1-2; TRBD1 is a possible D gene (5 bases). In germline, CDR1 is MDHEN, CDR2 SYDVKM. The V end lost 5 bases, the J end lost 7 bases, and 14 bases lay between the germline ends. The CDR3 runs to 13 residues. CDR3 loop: CASSIPGGGGYTF. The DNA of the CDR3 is TGTGCCAGCAGTATCCCGGGGGGGGGTGGCTACACCTTC.

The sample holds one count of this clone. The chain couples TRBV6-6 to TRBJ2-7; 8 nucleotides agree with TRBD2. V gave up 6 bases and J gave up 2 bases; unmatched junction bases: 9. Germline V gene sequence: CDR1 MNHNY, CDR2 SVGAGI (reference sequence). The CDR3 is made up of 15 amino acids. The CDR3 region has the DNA TGTGCCAGCAGGGGCCCCGGGACTAGGACCTACGAGCAGTACTTC. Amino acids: CASRGPGTRTYEQYF.

In DNA form, the CDR3 reads TGTGCCAGCAGTCCCGGGACAGGGGGCTTTGGCTACACCTTC. This translates into CASSPGTGGFGYTF. This chain joins TRBV27 and TRBJ1-2; 12 bases map to TRBD1. V shed 5 bases, J shed 7 bases, and the junction held 5 bases outside the gene matches. CDR1 is MNHEY, CDR2 SMNVEV, per germline (reference sequence). The CDR3 is made up of 14 amino acids.

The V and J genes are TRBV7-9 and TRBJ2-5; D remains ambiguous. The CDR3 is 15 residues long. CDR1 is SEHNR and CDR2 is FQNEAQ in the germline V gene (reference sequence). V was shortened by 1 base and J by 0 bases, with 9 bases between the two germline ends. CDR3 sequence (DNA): TGTGCCAGCAGCTTAGATGAAAGCTACCAAGAGACCCAGTACTTC. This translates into CASSLDESYQETQYF.

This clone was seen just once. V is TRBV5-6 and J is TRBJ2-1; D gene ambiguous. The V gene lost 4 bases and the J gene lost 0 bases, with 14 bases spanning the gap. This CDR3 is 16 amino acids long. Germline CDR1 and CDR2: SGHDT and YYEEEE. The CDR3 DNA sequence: TGTGCCAGCAGCCCGAGGAGTGCTTTCTCCTACAATGAGCAGTTCTTC. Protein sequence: CASSPRSAFSYNEQFF.

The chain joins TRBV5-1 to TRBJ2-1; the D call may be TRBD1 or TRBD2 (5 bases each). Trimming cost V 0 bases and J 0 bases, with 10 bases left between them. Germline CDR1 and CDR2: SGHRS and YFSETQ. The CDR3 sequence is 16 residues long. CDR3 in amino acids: CASSLAGATSYNEQFF. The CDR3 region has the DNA TGCGCCAGCAGCTTGGCCGGGGCGACCTCCTACAATGAGCAGTTCTTC.

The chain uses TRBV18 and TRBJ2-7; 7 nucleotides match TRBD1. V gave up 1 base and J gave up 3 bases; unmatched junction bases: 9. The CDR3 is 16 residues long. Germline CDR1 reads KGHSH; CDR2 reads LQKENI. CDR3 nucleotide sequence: TGTGCCAGCTCACCACTTATGACAGGGAGTAACTACGAGCAGTACTTC. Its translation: CASSPLMTGSNYEQYF.